Below are 22 T cell receptor beta chains sequenced from a single sample in a study of cytomegalovirus exposure and HLA in healthy donors. Vbeta (60) and Jbeta (13) primers were used in the PCR. Clones were sequenced by immunoSEQ multiplex PCR, and TCRdb holds only the in-frame ones, with some missing. The table includes more than 110,000 clones, 79% detected once. Sequencing used PBMCs. These receptors came from a man younger than 35 in good health and CMV-seronegative.

The chain joins TRBV2 to TRBJ1-1; D is ambiguous. V was shortened by 11 bases and J by 0 bases, with 7 bases between the two germline ends. This CDR3 region has 11 residues. Germline CDR1 SNHLY, CDR2 FYNNEI. CDR3 loop: CAGRVNTEAFF. CDR3 bases: TGTGCCGGGCGGGTGAACACTGAAGCTTTCTTT.

A few counts support this clone. CDR3 residues: CASSFLQGAFF. CDR3 bases: TGTGCCAGCAGTTTCTTACAGGGAGCTTTCTTT. V gene TRBV28 combines with J gene TRBJ1-1; maybe TRBD1 (6 bases). V gave up 3 bases and J gave up 10 bases, with 9 bases separating them. Germline V gene sequence: CDR1 MDHEN, CDR2 SYDVKM. This CDR3 contains 11 residues.

The chain is built from TRBV6-5 and TRBJ1-6; D unresolved. Germline V gene lookup returns CDR1 MNHEY and CDR2 SVGAGI. V dropped 0 bases and J dropped 0 bases, with 6 bases sitting between them. The CDR3 spans 16 residues. CDR3 coding DNA: TGTGCCAGCAGTTACTCACTTAGCTCCTATAATTCACCCCTCCACTTT. It translates to CASSYSLSSYNSPLHF.

This clone was recorded once. V and J are TRBV6-5 and TRBJ2-5; 7 bases align to TRBD1. Near its end, the DNA agrees better with TRBJ2-7, so the J call may be wrong. The CDR3 is made up of 14 amino acids. Germline V gene data show CDR1 as MNHEY and CDR2 as SVGAGI. CDR3 coding DNA: TGTGCCAGCAGTATAAGAAGGGGGCGCCGCGAGCAGTACTTC. This gives the protein CASSIRRGRREQYF.

V gene TRBV7-2 combines with J gene TRBJ1-2, with TRBD1 as a possible D gene (5 bases). The germline V and J ends were trimmed by 6 bases and 8 bases, with 19 bases remaining between them. This CDR3 has 14 amino acids. The germline CDR1 and CDR2 sequences are SGHTA and FQGNSA. The CDR3 region is CASRSTGTSGGYTF. Here the CDR3 DNA reads TGTGCCAGCAGGTCCACCGGGACTAGTGGCGGCTACACCTTC.

The rearrangement links TRBV7-2 to TRBJ2-1; D is ambiguous. The CDR3 sequence is 13 residues long. Germline values: CDR1 SGHTA, CDR2 FQGNSA. Trimming removed 2 bases from V and 6 bases from J, with 8 bases in between. CDR3 sequence reads: CASSLNSGNEQFF. CDR3 nucleotide sequence: TGTGCCAGCAGCTTAAATAGTGGCAATGAGCAGTTCTTC. The entire variable domain, with the rest obtained from reference TRBV7-2 and TRBJ2-1, is as follows: GAGVSQSPSNKVTEKGKDVELRCDPISGHTALYWYRQSLGQGLEFLIYFQGNSAPDKSGLPSDRFSAERTGGSVSTLTIQRTQQEDSAVYLCASSLNSGNEQFFGPGTRLTVL.

The gene calls are TRBV7-2 and TRBJ1-2; no firm D call. CDR1 is SGHTA and CDR2 is FQGNSA in the germline V gene. There are 12 residues in the CDR3. Trimming left V 5 bases short and J 4 bases short, with 8 bases between. The CDR3 DNA reads TGTGCCAGCAGCCCATACAGCTATGGCTACACCTTC. Its translation is CASSPYSYGYTF.

The chain uses TRBV7-2 and TRBJ2-3, with 8 bases that match TRBD2. V gave up 10 bases and J gave up 3 bases; unmatched junction bases: 18. The CDR3 contains 17 residues. CDR1 is SGHTA and CDR2 is FQGNSA in the germline V gene. CDR3 residues: CATAEFVRGGLTDTQYF. The DNA for the CDR3 is TGTGCCACCGCCGAGTTCGTTCGGGGGGGCTTGACAGATACGCAGTATTTT.

The rearrangement uses TRBV12-5 and TRBJ2-7; 7 bases line up with TRBD1. The CDR3 has 13 residues. In germline, CDR1 is LGHNT, CDR2 FRNRAP. Trimming removed 1 base from V and 6 bases from J; junction bases left unmatched: 3. The CDR3: CASGLETGFEQYF. In DNA, the CDR3 is TGTGCTAGTGGTTTGGAGACAGGGTTCGAGCAGTACTTC.

V usage is TRBV5-1 and J usage is TRBJ2-3, with D perhaps matching TRBD2 (5 bases). This CDR3 has 13 amino acids. V lost 1 base, J lost 3 bases, and 6 bases lay in between. Looked up from germline, CDR1 is SGHRS and CDR2 is YFSETQ. The CDR3 loop reads CASSLPGTDTQYF. The CDR3, as DNA: TGCGCCAGCAGCTTGCCGGGGACAGATACGCAGTATTTT. Based on the CDR3 plus reference TRBV5-1 and TRBJ2-3, the full variable domain is KAGVTQTPRYLIKTRGQQVTLSCSPISGHRSVSWYQQTPGQGLQFLFEYFSETQRNKGNFPGRFSGRQFSNSRSEMNVSTLELGDSALYLCASSLPGTDTQYFGPGTRLTVL.

V usage is TRBV5-6 and J usage is TRBJ1-6, with 9 bases identical to TRBD1. J gave up 3 bases and V 6 bases, and 7 bases lay outside the gene matches. Germline lookup yields CDR1 SGHDT and CDR2 YYEEEE. This CDR3 is built from 16 residues. CDR3 sequence: CASTPTGGNYNSPLHF. The CDR3 DNA follows: TGTGCCAGCACCCCGACAGGGGGGAACTATAATTCACCCCTCCACTTT.

J is TRBJ1-4 and V is TRBV7-2, with D maybe TRBD1 (5 bases). V was cut by 0 bases and J by 7 bases, with 15 bases left in between. The CDR3 consists of 16 residues. Germline V CDR1 and CDR2: SGHTA, FQGNSA. The CDR3 DNA follows: TGTGCCAGCAGCTTAGCGTCTGCAGGGCGCGGTGAAAAACTGTTTTTT. Protein: CASSLASAGRGEKLFF.

This rearrangement joins TRBV19 to TRBJ1-5; D is possibly TRBD1 (5 bases). The germline V and J ends were trimmed by 7 bases and 6 bases, with 13 bases remaining between them. Germline lookup yields CDR1 LNHDA and CDR2 SQIVND (reference sequence). The CDR3 is 13 amino acids. This CDR3 is CASNNQGRQPQHF. As DNA, the CDR3 is TGTGCCAGTAACAATCAGGGTCGTCAGCCCCAGCATTTT.

The CDR3 loop reads CAYSTFPGEKLFF. CDR3 DNA sequence: TGTGCCTATTCAACCTTCCCGGGGGAAAAACTGTTTTTT. The V call is TRBV30, the J call TRBJ1-4, with D hard to call. The germline V gene has CDR1 GTSNPN and CDR2 SVGIG (reference sequence). This CDR3 has 13 amino acids. V gave up 7 bases and J gave up 8 bases, with 17 bases separating them.

The chain is built from TRBV18 and TRBJ2-7; a possible D gene is TRBD1 (6 bases). Per germline, CDR1 KGHSH and CDR2 LQKENI. CDR3 size: 16 residues. V was pared by 3 bases and J by 2 bases, with 17 bases between. The CDR3 reads CASSPFHLGQTYEQYF. CDR3 DNA: TGTGCCAGCTCACCGTTCCACCTGGGACAAACCTACGAGCAGTACTTC.

The rearrangement links TRBV7-9 to TRBJ1-3, with 9 positions matching TRBD1. Germline lookup yields CDR1 SEHNR and CDR2 FQNEAQ (reference sequence). CDR3 length: 16 residues. V shed 3 bases, J shed 4 bases, and the junction held 7 bases outside the gene matches. CDR3 DNA sequence: TGTGCCAGCAGCTTGGGACAGGGACAATCCGGAAACACCATATATTTT. Protein product: CASSLGQGQSGNTIYF.

The genes are TRBV9 and TRBJ2-3; 7 bases are shared with TRBD1. Germline CDR1 and CDR2: SGDLS and YYNGEE. The CDR3 runs 15 residues. With 3 bases clipped from V and 4 bases from J, the junction kept 8 bases outside the gene matches. For the CDR3, the DNA is TGTGCCAGCAGCGCTTTCCGGGACAGCTCAGATACGCAGTATTTT. It encodes CASSAFRDSSDTQYF.

This clone was counted a few times. V is TRBV5-1 and J is TRBJ2-5; the D gene is possibly TRBD1 (6 bases). This CDR3 contains 14 residues. Germline lookup yields CDR1 SGHRS and CDR2 YFSETQ. V gave up 1 base and J gave up 5 bases, with 12 bases separating them. This CDR3 reads CASSLSTGSETQYF. As DNA, the CDR3 is TGCGCCAGCAGCTTGTCCACAGGGTCGGAGACCCAGTACTTC. Complete variable domain (other parts from reference TRBV5-1 and TRBJ2-5): KAGVTQTPRYLIKTRGQQVTLSCSPISGHRSVSWYQQTPGQGLQFLFEYFSETQRNKGNFPGRFSGRQFSNSRSEMNVSTLELGDSALYLCASSLSTGSETQYFGPGTRLLVL.

CDR3 loop: CASSLLQGAGEQFF. CDR3 nucleotides: TGCGCCAGCAGCCTACTACAGGGGGCGGGTGAGCAGTTCTTC. This rearrangement joins TRBV4-3 to TRBJ2-7; 9 positions match TRBD1. The J call may be wrong; the DNA end is better matched by TRBJ2-1. CDR1 is LGHNA, CDR2 YSLEER, per germline. This CDR3 is 14 amino acids long.

V is TRBV29-1 and J is TRBJ2-5; no firm D call. The ends were cut back, 1 base at V and 2 bases at J, with 5 bases in the middle. The CDR3 has 12 residues. Per the germline V gene, CDR1 is SQVTM and CDR2 is ANQGSEA. The CDR3, as DNA: TGCAGCGTTGAAGGTCAGCAAGAGACCCAGTACTTC. Translating gives CSVEGQQETQYF.

This rearrangement joins TRBV27 to TRBJ1-2, with 8 bases identical to TRBD1. The CDR3 length is 14 residues. Germline loops: CDR1 MNHEY, CDR2 SMNVEV (reference sequence). Trimming took 6 bases from V and 4 from J; bases not matched to a gene: 7. The CDR3 region is CASRRTGPLYGYTF. The CDR3 DNA reads TGTGCCAGCAGGCGGACAGGGCCCCTCTATGGCTACACCTTC.

This clone has a handful of counts. The rearrangement uses TRBV5-1 and TRBJ1-2; 8 nucleotides align to TRBD1. Germline V gene data show CDR1 as SGHRS and CDR2 as YFSETQ. The J segment lost 7 bases and the V segment lost 3 bases, leaving 5 bases of the junction unmatched. There are 13 residues in the CDR3. CDR3 sequence: CASSSDRGAGYTF. DNA for the CDR3: TGCGCCAGCAGCTCTGACAGGGGAGCTGGCTACACCTTC.